This TCR beta chain was captured in a study of cytomegalovirus exposure and HLA in healthy donors. Notes on this clone: Its cognate antigen is unknown.

The CDR3 consists of 16 residues. The germline V gene encodes CDR1 MGHRA and CDR2 YSYEKL. V was cut by 4 bases and J by 1 base, with 15 bases left in between. Overall study findings and caveats: In a later analysis, parvovirus B19, influenza, CMV and Epstein-Barr virus appeared linked to several top co-occurrence clusters. The listing of 150 to 200 TCR beta chains classed them as cytomegalovirus-associated. The study carried out a later analysis of TCR beta sequences. It associated around 17,000 of them with specific HLA alleles at a false discovery rate of 0.05.

PCR involved 60 Vbeta and 13 Jbeta primers. TCRdb's copy holds only in-frame clones and misses some; the assay was immunoSEQ multiplex PCR. The sample yields about 170,000 clones, around 74% seen once. This chain uses TRBV4-1 with TRBJ2-3, with a tentative D call TRBD1 (6 bases). This TCR was sampled from a female donor in good health and CMV-seronegative. The sequencing sample was made of PBMCs. The CDR3 loop is CASSPSPGVGTDTQYF. The CDR3 nucleotides read TGCGCCAGCAGCCCTTCCCCAGGGGTGGGCACAGATACGCAGTATTTT.